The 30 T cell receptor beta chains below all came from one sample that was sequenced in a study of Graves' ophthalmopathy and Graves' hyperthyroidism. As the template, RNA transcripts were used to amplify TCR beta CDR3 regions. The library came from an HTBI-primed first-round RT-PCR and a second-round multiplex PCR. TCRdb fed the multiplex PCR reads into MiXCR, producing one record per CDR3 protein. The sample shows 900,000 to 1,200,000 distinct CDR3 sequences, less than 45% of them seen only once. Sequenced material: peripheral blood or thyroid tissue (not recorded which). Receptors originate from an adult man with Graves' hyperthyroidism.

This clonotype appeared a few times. The CDR3 DNA reads as TGCGCCAGCAGCCAAGATCGGGACTATAATTCACCCCTCCACTTT. Translated: CASSQDRDYNSPLHF. V is TRBV4-3 and J is TRBJ1-6; D ambiguous. The CDR3 loop spans 15 amino acids. The germline V gene encodes CDR1 LGHNA and CDR2 YSLEER. V lost 0 bases to trimming and J lost 3 bases, with 6 bases between them.

The CDR3 DNA reads as TGTGCCAGCAGCGGGGGATGGGGACCAGGCGAGCAGTACTTC. It yields the protein CASSGGWGPGEQYF. The J gene is TRBJ2-7, the V gene TRBV7-2, with D perhaps being TRBD1 or TRBD2 (5 bases each). V was clipped by 5 bases and J by 6 bases, with 17 bases between them. The length of the CDR3 is 14 residues. Germline V gene data show CDR1 as SGHTA and CDR2 as FQGNSA.

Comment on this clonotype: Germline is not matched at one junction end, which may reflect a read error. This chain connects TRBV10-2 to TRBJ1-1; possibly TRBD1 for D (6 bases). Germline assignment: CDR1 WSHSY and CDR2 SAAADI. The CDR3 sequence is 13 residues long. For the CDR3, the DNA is TGTGCCAGCAGTGACGACAGGTACACTGAAGCTTTCTTT. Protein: CASSDDRYTEAFF.

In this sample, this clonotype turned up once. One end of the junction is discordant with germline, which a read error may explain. The CDR3, as DNA: TGTGCCAGCAGTTACTTTCTGGGACTAGCGGGAGAGACCCAGTACTTC. As protein: CASSYFLGLAGETQYF. This sequence joins TRBV10-3 and TRBJ2-5; 12 bases are shared with TRBD2. The germline gives CDR1 ENHRY, CDR2 SYGVKD. This CDR3 has 16 residues.

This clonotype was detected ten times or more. The CDR3 DNA is TGCGCCAGCAGCACCGGACAGGCCAAGGGCACTGAAGCTTTCTTT. Translation gives CASSTGQAKGTEAFF. The rearrangement joins TRBV5-1 to TRBJ1-1; 7 bases match TRBD1. The CDR3 is 15 residues long. The trim removed 4 bases at V and 4 bases at J, leaving 10 bases unmatched. Germline V lookup: CDR1 SGHRS, CDR2 YFSETQ.

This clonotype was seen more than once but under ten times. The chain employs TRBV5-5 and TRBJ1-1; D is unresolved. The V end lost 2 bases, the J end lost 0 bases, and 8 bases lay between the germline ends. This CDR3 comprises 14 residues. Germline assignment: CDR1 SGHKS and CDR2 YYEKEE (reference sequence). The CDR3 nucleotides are TGTGCCAGCAGCTTCGCCAGATTGAACACTGAAGCTTTCTTT. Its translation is CASSFARLNTEAFF.

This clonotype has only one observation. The CDR3 here is CSVGDRGVGYTF. CDR3 DNA: TGCAGCGTTGGGGACAGGGGAGTCGGCTACACCTTC. This chain links TRBV29-1 with TRBJ1-2; 10 bases match TRBD1. Germline V gene lookup returns CDR1 SQVTM and CDR2 ANQGSEA. CDR3 length: 12 amino acids. The ends lost 4 bases at V and 8 bases at J; junction bases unmatched: 4.

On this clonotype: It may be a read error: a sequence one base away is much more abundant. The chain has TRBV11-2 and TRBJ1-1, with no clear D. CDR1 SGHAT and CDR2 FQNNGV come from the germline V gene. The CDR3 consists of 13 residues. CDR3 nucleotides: TGTGCCAGCAGCGGCCGGAGGAACACTGAATCTTTCTTT. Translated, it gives CASSGRRNTESFF. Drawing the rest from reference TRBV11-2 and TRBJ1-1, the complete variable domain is EAGVAQSPRYKIIEKRQSVAFWCNPISGHATLYWYQQILGQGPKLLIQFQNNGVVDDSQLPKDRFSAERLKGVDSTLKIQPAKLEDSAVYLCASSGRRNTESFFGQGTRLTVV.

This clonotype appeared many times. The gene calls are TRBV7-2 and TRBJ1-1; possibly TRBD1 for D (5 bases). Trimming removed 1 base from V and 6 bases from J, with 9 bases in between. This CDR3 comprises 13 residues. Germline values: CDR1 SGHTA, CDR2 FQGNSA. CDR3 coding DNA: TGTGCCAGCAGCTTAGGGGTGGGGGCTGAAGCTTTCTTT. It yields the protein CASSLGVGAEAFF. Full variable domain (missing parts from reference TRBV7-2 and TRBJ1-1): GAGVSQSPSNKVTEKGKDVELRCDPISGHTALYWYRQSLGQGLEFLIYFQGNSAPDKSGLPSDRFSAERTGGSVSTLTIQRTQQEDSAVYLCASSLGVGAEAFFGQGTRLTVV.

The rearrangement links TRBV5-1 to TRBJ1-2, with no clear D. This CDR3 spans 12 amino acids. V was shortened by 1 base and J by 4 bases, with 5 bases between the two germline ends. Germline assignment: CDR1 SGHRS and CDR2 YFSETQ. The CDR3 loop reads CASSLYTYGYTF. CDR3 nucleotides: TGCGCCAGCAGCTTGTACACCTATGGCTACACCTTC.

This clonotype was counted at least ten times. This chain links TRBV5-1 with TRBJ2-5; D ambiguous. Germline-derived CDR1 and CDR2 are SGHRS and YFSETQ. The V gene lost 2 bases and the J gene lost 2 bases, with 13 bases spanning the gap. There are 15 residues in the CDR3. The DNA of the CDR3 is TGCGCCAGCAGCTTTTCTTCGAACAGACAAGAGACCCAGTACTTC. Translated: CASSFSSNRQETQYF.

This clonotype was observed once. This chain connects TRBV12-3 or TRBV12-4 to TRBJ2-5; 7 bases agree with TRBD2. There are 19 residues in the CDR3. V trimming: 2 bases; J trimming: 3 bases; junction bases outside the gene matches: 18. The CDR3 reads CASSLCDFAGEAGEETQYF. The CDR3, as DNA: TGTGCCAGCAGTTTATGCGACTTTGCGGGAGAAGCTGGGGAAGAGACCCAGTACTTC.

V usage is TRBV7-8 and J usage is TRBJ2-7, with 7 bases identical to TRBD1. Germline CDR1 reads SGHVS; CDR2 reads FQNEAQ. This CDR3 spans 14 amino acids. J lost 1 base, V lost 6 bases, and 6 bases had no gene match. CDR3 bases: TGTGCCAGCAGGTCAAGACAGGGATCCTACGAGCAGTACTTC. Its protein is CASRSRQGSYEQYF.

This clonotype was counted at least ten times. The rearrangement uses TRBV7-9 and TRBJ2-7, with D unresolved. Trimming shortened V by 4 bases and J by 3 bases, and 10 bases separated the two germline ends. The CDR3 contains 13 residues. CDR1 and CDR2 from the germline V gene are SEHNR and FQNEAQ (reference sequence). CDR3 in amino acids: CASSYLRSYEQYF. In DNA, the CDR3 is TGTGCCAGCAGCTATCTGAGGAGCTACGAGCAGTACTTC. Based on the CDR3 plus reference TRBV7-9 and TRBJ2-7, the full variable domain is DTGVSQNPRHKITKRGQNVTFRCDPISEHNRLYWYRQTLGQGPEFLTYFQNEAQLEKSRLLSDRFSAERPKGSFSTLEIQRTEQGDSAMYLCASSYLRSYEQYFGPGTRLTVT.

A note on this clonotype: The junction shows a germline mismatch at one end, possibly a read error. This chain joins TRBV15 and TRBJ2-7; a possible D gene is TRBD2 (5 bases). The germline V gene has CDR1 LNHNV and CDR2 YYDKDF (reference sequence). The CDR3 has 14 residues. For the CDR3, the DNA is TGTGCCACCAGTAGAGAGGGCAGGTACTACGAGCAGTACTTC. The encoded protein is CATSREGRYYEQYF.

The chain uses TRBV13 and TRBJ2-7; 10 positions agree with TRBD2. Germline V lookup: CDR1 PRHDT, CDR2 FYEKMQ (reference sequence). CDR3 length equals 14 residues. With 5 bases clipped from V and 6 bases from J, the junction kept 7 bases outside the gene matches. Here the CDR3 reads CASSRGLAGVEQYF. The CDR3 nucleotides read TGTGCCAGCAGCCGTGGCCTAGCGGGAGTCGAGCAGTACTTC.

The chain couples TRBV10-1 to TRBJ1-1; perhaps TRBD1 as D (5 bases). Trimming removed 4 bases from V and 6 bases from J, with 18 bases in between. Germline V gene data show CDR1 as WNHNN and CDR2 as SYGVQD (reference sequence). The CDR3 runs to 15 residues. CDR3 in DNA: TGCGCCAGCAGTGCAGGGAGGGAAGGAGGACCTGAAGCTTTCTTT. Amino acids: CASSAGREGGPEAFF.

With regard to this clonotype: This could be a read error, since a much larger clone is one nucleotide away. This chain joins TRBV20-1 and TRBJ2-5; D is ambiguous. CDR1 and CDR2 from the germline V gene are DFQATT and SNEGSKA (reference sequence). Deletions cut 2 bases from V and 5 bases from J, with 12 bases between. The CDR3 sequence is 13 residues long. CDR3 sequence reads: CSARYGQLETQYF. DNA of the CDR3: TGCAGTGCTAGATATGGCCAGTTGGAGACCCAGTACTTC.

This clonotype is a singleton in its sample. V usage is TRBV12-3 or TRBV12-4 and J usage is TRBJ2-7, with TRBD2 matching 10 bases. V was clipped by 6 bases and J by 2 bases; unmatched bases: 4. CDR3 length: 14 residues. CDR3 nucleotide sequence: TGTGCCAGCAGGTCGCTAGCGGGAGCCTACGAGCAGTACTTC. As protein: CASRSLAGAYEQYF.

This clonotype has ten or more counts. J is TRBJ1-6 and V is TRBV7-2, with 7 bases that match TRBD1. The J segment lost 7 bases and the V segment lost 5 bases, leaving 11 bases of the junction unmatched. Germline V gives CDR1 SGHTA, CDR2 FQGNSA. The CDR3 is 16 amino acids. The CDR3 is CASSPEQGMRNSPLHF. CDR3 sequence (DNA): TGTGCCAGCAGCCCGGAACAGGGGATGCGAAATTCACCCCTCCACTTT.

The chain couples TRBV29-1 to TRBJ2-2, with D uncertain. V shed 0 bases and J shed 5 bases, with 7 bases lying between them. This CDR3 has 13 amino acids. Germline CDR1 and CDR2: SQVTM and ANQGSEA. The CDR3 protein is CSVEESGTGELFF. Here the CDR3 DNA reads TGCAGCGTTGAAGAGTCCGGGACCGGGGAGCTGTTTTTT.

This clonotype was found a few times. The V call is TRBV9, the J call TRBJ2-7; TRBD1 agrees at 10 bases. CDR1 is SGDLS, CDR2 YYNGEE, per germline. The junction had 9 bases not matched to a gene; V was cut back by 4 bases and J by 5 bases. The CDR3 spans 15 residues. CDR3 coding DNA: TGTGCCAGCAGCCAAACGGACAGGGGGAAGAACGAGCAGTACTTC. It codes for CASSQTDRGKNEQYF.

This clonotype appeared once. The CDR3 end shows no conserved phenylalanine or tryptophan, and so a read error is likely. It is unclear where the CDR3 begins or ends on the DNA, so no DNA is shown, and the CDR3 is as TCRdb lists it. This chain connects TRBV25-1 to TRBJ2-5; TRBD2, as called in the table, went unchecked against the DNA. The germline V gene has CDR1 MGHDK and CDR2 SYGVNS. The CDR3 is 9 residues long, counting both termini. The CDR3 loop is CASSGRLAG.

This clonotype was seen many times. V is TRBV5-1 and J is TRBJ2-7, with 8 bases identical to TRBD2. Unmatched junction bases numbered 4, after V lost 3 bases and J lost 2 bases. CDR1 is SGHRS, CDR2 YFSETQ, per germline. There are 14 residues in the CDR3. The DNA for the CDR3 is TGCGCCAGCAGCTCCGGGAGGGAGGCCTACGAGCAGTACTTC. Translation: CASSSGREAYEQYF.

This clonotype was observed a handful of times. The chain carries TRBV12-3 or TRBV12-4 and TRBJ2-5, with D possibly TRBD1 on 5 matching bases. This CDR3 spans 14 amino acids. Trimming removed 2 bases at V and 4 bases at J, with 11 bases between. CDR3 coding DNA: TGTGCCAGCAGTTTACCAGGGATCGGAGAGACCCAGTACTTC. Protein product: CASSLPGIGETQYF.

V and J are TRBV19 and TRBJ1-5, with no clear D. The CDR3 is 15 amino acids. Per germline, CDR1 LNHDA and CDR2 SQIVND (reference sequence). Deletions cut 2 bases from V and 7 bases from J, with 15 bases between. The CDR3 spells CASSITAGGVQPQHF. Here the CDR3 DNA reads TGTGCCAGTAGTATAACCGCAGGAGGTGTACAGCCCCAGCATTTT.

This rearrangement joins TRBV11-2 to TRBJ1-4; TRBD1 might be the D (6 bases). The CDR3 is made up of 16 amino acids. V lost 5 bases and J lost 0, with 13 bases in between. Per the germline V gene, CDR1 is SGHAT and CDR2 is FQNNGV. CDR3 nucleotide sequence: TGTGCCAGCAGCACTGGGACATATGCAACTAATGAAAAACTGTTTTTT. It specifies CASSTGTYATNEKLFF.

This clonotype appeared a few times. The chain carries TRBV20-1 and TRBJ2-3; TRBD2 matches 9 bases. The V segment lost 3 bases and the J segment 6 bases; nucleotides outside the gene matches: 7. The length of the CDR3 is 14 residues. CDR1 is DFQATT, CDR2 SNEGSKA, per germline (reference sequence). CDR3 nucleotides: TGCAGTGCTAGGTGGGCGGGGGGGCGTGATACGCAGTATTTT. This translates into CSARWAGGRDTQYF.

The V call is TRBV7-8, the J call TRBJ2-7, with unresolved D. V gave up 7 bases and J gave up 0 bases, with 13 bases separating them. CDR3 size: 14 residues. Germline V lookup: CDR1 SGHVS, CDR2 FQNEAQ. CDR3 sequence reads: CASTSTRNSYEQYF. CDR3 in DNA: TGTGCCAGCACCTCGACTCGTAACTCCTACGAGCAGTACTTC.

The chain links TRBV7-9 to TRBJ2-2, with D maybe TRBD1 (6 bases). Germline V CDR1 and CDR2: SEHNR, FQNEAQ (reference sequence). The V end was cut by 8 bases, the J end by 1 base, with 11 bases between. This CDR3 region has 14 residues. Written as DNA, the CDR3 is TGTGCCAGCCTCTGGACAGAGAACACCGGGGAGCTGTTTTTT. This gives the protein CASLWTENTGELFF.